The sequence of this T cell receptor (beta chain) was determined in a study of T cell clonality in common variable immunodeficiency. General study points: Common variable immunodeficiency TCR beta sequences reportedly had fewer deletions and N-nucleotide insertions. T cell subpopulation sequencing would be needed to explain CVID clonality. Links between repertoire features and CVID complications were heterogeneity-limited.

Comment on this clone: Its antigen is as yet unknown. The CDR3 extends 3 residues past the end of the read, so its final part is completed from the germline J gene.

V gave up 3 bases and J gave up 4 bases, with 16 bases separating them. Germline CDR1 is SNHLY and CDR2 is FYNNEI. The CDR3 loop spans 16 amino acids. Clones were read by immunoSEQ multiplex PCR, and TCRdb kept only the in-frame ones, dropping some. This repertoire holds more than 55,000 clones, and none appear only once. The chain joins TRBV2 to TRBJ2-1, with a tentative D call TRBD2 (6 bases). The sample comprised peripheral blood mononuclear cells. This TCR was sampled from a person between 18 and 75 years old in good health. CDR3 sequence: CASSDQIAAEYNEQFF. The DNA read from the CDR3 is TGTGCCAGCAGTGATCAAATAGCGGCTGAATACAATGAG.